This TCR beta chain was observed in a study of T cell repertoires in cytomegalovirus infection. Across the study: Public TCR beta signatures were indicative of both CMV infection and a matching HLA type.

TCRdb analysed the reads with MiXCR anew, one entry per CDR3 protein. The table has about 740,000 distinct CDR3 sequences, about a third seen once. The V gene's germline CDR1 is MNHEY and CDR2 SMNVEV (reference sequence). The CDR3 loop spans 16 amino acids. V was cut by 6 bases and J by 2 bases, with 19 bases left in between. This sequence originates from a human donor in good health (CMV status not recorded). Some clones in this sample may be carry-over from other donors' samples. Sequencing input: PBMCs. The rearrangement uses TRBV27 and TRBJ2-5, with D possibly matching TRBD2 (6 bases). DNA of the CDR3: TGTGCCAGCAGCTGGGGGAAGTCAGGGAGGCAAGAGACCCAGTACTTC. Translating it yields CASSWGKSGRQETQYF.